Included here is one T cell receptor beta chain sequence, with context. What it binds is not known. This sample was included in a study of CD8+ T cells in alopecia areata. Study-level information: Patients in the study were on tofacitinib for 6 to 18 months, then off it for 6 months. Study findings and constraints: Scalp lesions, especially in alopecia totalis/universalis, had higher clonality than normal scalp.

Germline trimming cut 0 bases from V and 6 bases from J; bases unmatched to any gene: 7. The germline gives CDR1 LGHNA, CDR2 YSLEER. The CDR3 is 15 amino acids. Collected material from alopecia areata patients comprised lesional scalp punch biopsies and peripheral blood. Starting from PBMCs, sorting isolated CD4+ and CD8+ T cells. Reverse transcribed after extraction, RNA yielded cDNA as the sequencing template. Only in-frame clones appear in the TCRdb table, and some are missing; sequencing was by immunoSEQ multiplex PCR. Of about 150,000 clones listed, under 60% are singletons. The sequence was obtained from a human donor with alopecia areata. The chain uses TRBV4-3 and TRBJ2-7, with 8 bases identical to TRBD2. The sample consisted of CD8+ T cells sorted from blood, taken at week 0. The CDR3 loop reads CASSQDMGAGAEQYF. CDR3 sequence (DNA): TGCGCCAGCAGCCAAGATATGGGAGCGGGGGCCGAGCAGTACTTC.